The rows below give T cell receptor beta chains drawn from one sample of a study of identical twins. TCRdb processed the 5' RACE reads anew with MiXCR; each CDR3 protein has one entry. The profile covers roughly 500,000 distinct CDR3 sequences, with around 20% appearing a single time and under 0.95% taken by the ten largest. A further study also used this sample, focusing on T cells expressing NK-cell markers.

Sequencing was carried out using CD4+ T cells sorted from blood. The receptor set was obtained from a young woman in good health. Each CDR3 is given with its conserved first and last residue. Fields, in order: V gene, D gene, clone size, J gene, CDR3 protein, CDR3 DNA. A D gene is named only where the DNA matches it firmly. Where a row states a size, it is once, few, many or the class of an expanded clone; other rows omit it.

>TRBV7-6|-|few|TRBJ2-7
CASSRGQYEQYF
TGTGCCAGCAGCCGAGGACAGTACGAGCAGTACTTC
>TRBV7-2|-|-|TRBJ2-5
CASSGGREETQYF
TGTGCCAGCAGCGGGGGCAGAGAAGAGACCCAGTACTTC
>TRBV7-9|-|few|TRBJ1-1
CASSPNGNTEAFF
TGTGCCAGCAGCCCCAATGGGAACACTGAAGCTTTCTTT
>TRBV7-2|TRBD2|-|TRBJ2-1
CASSLLSGRSSYNEQFF
TGTGCCAGCAGCCTACTGAGCGGGAGGAGCTCCTACAATGAGCAGTTCTTC
>TRBV20-1|-|few|TRBJ1-5
CSTGKVGQPQHF
TGCAGTACTGGGAAAGTCGGCCAGCCCCAGCATTTT
>TRBV6-1|TRBD2|-|TRBJ2-3
CASSEEGRGTDTQYF
TGTGCCAGCAGTGAAGAGGGGAGGGGCACAGATACGCAGTATTTT
>TRBV7-2|-|few|TRBJ1-1
CASSLHGATNTEAFF
TGTGCCAGCAGCTTACACGGGGCTACGAACACTGAAGCTTTCTTT
>TRBV12-3/TRBV12-4|-|-|TRBJ1-2
CASSYSRDGYTF
TGTGCCAGCAGTTACTCCAGGGACGGCTACACCTTC
>TRBV10-3|-|few|TRBJ2-3
CAISAFPWGESDTQYF
TGTGCCATCAGTGCGTTCCCCTGGGGGGAATCAGATACGCAGTATTTT
>TRBV7-9|-|-|TRBJ2-5
CASGPEETQYF
TGTGCCAGCGGCCCTGAAGAGACCCAGTACTTC
>TRBV6-2/TRBV6-3|-|few|TRBJ1-2
CASSYNGGGYTF
TGTGCCAGCAGTTACAATGGGGGAGGCTACACCTTC
>TRBV10-3|-|-|TRBJ1-1
CAIKGHLEAFF
TGTGCCATCAAAGGACACCTTGAAGCTTTCTTT
>TRBV9|-|-|TRBJ2-3
CASSLEGVLDTQYF
TGTGCCAGCAGCTTAGAGGGGGTCCTAGATACGCAGTATTTT